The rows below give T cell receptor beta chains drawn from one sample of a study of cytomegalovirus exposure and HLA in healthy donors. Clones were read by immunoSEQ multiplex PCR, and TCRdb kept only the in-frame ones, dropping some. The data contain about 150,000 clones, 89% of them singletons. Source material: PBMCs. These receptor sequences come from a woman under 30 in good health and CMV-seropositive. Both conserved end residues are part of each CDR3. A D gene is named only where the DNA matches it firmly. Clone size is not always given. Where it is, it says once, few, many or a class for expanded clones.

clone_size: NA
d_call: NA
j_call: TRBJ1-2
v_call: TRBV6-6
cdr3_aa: CASAATEGYGYTF
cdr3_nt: TGTGCCAGCGCCGCAACCGAGGGCTATGGCTACACCTTC

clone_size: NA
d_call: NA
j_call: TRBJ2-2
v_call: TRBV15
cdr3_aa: CATGVQGNNRRTGELFF
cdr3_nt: TGTGCCACCGGAGTCCAGGGGAATAATCGTAGGACCGGGGAGCTGTTTTTT

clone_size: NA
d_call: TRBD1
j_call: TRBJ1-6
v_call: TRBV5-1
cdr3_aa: CASSLGQGAYNSPLHF
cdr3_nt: TGCGCCAGCAGCTTGGGACAGGGGGCCTATAATTCACCCCTCCACTTT

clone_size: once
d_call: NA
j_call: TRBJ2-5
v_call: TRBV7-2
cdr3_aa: CASSLVRFEDRTQETQYF
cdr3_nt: TGTGCCAGCAGCTTAGTAAGGTTTGAAGACAGGACTCAAGAGACCCAGTACTTC

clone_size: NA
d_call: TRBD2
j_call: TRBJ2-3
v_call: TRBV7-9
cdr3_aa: CASSLLAGSTDTQYF
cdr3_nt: TGTGCCAGCAGCCTACTAGCGGGGTCCACAGATACGCAGTATTTT

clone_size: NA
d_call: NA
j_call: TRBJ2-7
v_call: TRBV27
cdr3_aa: CASSFGGYEQYF
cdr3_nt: TGTGCCAGCAGTTTCGGTGGCTACGAGCAGTACTTC

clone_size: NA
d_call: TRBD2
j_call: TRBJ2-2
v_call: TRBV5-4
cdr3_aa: CASRPGGAGGGGELFF
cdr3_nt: TGTGCCAGCAGGCCAGGGGGAGCGGGGGGAGGCGGGGAGCTGTTTTTT

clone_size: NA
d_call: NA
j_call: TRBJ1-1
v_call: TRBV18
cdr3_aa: CASSPQGTSATEAFF
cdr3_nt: TGTGCCAGCTCACCACAAGGGACAAGCGCCACTGAAGCTTTCTTT

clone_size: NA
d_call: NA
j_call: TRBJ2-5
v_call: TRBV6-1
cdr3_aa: CASSEEVRGTQYF
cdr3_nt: TGTGCCAGCAGTGAGGAAGTTCGCGGGACCCAGTACTTC

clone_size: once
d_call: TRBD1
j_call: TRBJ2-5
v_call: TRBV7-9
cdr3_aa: CASSLTTGEETQYF
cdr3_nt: TGTGCCAGCAGCTTAACCACAGGGGAAGAGACCCAGTACTTC

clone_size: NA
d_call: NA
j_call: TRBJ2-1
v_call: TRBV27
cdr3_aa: CASSFVGNPYNEQFF
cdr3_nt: TGTGCCAGCAGTTTCGTTGGCAATCCCTACAATGAGCAGTTCTTC

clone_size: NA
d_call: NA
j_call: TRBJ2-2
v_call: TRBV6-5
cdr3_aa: CASSYSPAGTGELFF
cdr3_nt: TGTGCCAGCAGTTACTCCCCGGCAGGGACCGGGGAGCTGTTTTTT

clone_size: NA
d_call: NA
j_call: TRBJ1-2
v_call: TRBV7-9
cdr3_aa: CASSFSPSLYGYTF
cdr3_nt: TGTGCCAGCAGCTTTTCCCCCAGTCTCTATGGCTACACCTTC

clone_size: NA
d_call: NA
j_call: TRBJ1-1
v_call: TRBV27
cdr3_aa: CASSLKVEGPIRTEAFF
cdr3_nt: TGTGCCAGCAGTTTAAAGGTGGAGGGGCCGATCCGCACTGAAGCTTTCTTT

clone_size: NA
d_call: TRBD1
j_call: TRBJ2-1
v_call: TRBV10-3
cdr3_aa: CATGQSSYNEQFF
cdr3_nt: TGTGCCACGGGACAGAGCTCATACAATGAGCAGTTCTTC

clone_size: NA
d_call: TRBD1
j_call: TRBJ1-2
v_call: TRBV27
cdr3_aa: CASSSYAPGQGFEYYGYTF
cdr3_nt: TGTGCCAGCAGTTCTTACGCACCGGGACAGGGGTTCGAATACTATGGCTACACCTTC

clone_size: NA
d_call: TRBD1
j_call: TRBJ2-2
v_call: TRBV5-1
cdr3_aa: CASKQGSNTGELFF
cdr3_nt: TGCGCCAGCAAACAGGGGTCGAACACCGGGGAGCTGTTTTTT

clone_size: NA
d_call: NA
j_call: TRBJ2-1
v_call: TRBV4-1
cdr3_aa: CASSQDSHANNEQFF
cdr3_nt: TGCGCCAGCAGCCAAGACTCCCACGCTAACAATGAGCAGTTCTTC

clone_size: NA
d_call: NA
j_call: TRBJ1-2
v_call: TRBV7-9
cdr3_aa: CASSLGQGDYGYTF
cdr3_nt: TGTGCCAGCAGCTTAGGGCAGGGTGACTATGGCTACACCTTC

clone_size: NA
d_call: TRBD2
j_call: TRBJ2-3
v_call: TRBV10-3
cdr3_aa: CAISESTLAGGTDTQYF
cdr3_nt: TGTGCCATCAGTGAGTCGACTCTAGCGGGGGGCACAGATACGCAGTATTTT

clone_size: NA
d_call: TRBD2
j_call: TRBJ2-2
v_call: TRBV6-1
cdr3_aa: CASSEWDFLAGDNTGELFF
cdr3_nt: TGTGCCAGCAGTGAATGGGATTTTCTAGCGGGGGATAACACCGGGGAGCTGTTTTTT

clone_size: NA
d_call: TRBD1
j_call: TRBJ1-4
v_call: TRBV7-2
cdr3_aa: CASSLVGTGGEKLFF
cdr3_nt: TGTGCCAGCAGCTTAGTGGGGACAGGGGGCGAAAAACTGTTTTTT

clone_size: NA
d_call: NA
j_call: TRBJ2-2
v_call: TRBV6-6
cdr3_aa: CASGGGAGELFF
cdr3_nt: TGTGCCTCCGGAGGAGGGGCTGGGGAGCTGTTTTTT

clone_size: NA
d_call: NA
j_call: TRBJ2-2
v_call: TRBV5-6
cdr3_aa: CASSLGRAGELFF
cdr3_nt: TGTGCCAGCAGCTTGGGGAGGGCCGGGGAGCTGTTTTTT

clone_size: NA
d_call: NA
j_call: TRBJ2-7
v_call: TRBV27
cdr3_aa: CASIPPGGSPHEQYF
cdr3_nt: TGTGCCAGCATCCCGCCCGGGGGATCCCCCCACGAGCAGTACTTC

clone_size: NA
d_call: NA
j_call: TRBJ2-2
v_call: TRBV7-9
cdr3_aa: CASSPSGSNTGELFF
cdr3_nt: TGTGCCAGCAGCCCGTCAGGTAGTAACACCGGGGAGCTGTTTTTT

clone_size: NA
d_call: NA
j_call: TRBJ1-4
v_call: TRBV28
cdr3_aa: CASSFAVREKLFF
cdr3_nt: TGTGCCAGCAGTTTCGCTGTACGGGAAAAACTGTTTTTT

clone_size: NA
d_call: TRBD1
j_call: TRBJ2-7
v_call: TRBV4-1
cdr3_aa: CASSHSGTGDEQYF
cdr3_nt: TGCGCCAGCAGCCACTCCGGGACAGGTGACGAGCAGTACTTC

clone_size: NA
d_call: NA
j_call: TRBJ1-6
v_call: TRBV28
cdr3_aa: CATGLTGYNSPLHF
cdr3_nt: TGTGCCACCGGTCTGACAGGTTATAATTCACCCCTCCACTTT

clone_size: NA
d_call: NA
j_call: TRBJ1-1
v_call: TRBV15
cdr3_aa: CATSKMGRVNTEAFF
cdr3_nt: TGTGCCACCAGCAAGATGGGCCGAGTGAACACTGAAGCTTTCTTT

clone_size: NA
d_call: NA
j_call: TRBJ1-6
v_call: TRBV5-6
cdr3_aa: CASSLLGQGYNSPLHF
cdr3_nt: TGTGCCAGCAGCTTGTTGGGGCAGGGCTATAATTCACCCCTCCACTTT

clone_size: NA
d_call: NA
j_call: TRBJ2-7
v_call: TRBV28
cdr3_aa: CASTTNSPYEQYF
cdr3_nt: TGTGCCAGCACGACTAATTCGCCCTACGAGCAGTACTTC

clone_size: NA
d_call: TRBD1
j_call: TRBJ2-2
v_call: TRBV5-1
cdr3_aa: CASSLDRGNTGELFF
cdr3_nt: TGCGCCAGCAGCTTGGACAGGGGGAACACCGGGGAGCTGTTTTTT

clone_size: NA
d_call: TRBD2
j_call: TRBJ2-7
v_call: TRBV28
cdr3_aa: CAVTGGDIRYEQYF
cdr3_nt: TGTGCGGTTACGGGGGGTGACATACGGTACGAGCAGTACTTC

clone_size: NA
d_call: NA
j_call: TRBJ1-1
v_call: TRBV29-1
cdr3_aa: CSVERQKNTEAFF
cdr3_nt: TGCAGCGTTGAAAGACAGAAGAACACTGAAGCTTTCTTT

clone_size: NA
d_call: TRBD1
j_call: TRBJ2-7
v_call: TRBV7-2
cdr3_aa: CASSTRTGGQQYF
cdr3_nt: TGTGCCAGCAGCACTCGGACAGGGGGGCAGCAGTACTTC

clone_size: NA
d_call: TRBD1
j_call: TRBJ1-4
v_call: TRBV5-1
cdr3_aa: CASSLEGAANEKLFF
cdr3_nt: TGCGCCAGCAGCTTGGAGGGGGCGGCTAATGAAAAACTGTTTTTT

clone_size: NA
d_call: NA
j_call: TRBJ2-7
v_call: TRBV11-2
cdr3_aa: CASSRDFFSYEQYF
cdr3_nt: TGTGCCAGCAGCAGGGACTTTTTTTCCTACGAGCAGTACTTC

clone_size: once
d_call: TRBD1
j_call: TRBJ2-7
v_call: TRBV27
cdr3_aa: CASSSLPTGVLYEQYF
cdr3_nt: TGTGCCAGCAGTTCCCTACCGACAGGGGTTCTCTACGAGCAGTACTTC

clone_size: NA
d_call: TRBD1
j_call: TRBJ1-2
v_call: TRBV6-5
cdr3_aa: CASSFRGRFNYGYTF
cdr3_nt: TGTGCCAGCAGCTTCAGGGGGCGGTTTAACTATGGCTACACCTTC

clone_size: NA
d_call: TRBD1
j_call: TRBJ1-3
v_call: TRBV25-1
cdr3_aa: CASSKSRQGFSGNTIYF
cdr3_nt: TGTGCCAGCAGTAAATCCCGACAGGGCTTCTCTGGAAACACCATATATTTT

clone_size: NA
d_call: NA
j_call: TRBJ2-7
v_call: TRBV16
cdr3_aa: CASSQSIGGFEQYF
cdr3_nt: TGTGCCAGCAGCCAATCGATCGGAGGGTTCGAGCAGTACTTC

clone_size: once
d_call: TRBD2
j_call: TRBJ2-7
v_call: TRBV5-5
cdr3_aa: CASSLRRTSGGPSYEQYF
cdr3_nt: TGTGCCAGCAGCTTGAGGCGGACTAGCGGGGGGCCTTCCTACGAGCAGTACTTC

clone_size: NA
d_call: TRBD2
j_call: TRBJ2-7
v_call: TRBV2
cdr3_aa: CASSVGTSGGPEQYF
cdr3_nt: TGTGCCAGCAGTGTGGGAACTAGCGGGGGACCCGAGCAGTACTTC

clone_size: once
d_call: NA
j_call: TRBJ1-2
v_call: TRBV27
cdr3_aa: CASSPRRDYGYTF
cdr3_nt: TGTGCCAGCAGTCCCCGGAGGGACTATGGCTACACCTTC

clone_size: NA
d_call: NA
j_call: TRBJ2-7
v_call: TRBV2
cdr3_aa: CASSGIDSNTSILYEQYF
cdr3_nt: TGTGCCAGCAGCGGAATAGACTCTAACACCTCCATCCTTTACGAGCAGTACTTC

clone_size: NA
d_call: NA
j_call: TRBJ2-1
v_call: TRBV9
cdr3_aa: CASSVVTSNEQFF
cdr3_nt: TGTGCCAGCAGCGTAGTGACTAGCAATGAGCAGTTCTTC

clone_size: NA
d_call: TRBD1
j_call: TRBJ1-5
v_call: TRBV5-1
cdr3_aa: CASSLDRGGNQPQHF
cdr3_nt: TGCGCCAGCAGCTTGGACAGGGGCGGCAATCAGCCCCAGCATTTT

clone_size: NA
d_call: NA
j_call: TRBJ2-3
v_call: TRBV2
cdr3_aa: CASSPWAGDTQYF
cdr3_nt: TGTGCCAGCTCCCCGTGGGCGGGAGATACGCAGTATTTT

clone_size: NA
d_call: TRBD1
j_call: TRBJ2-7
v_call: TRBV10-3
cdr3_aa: CAISESEGTGNEQYF
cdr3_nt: TGTGCCATCAGTGAGTCTGAGGGGACAGGGAACGAGCAGTACTTC

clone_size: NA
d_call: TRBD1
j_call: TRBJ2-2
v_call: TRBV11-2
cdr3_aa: CASSLVLQGVGGELFF
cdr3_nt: TGTGCCAGCAGCTTAGTTCTCCAGGGGGTGGGCGGGGAGCTGTTTTTT

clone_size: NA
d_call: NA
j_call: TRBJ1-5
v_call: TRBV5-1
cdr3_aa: CASSPGISGNQPQHF
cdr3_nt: TGCGCCAGCAGCCCAGGGATCTCTGGCAATCAGCCCCAGCATTTT

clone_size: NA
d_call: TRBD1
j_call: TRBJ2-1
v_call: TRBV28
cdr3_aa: CASRPGQGANEQFF
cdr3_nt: TGTGCCAGCAGACCGGGACAGGGGGCGAATGAGCAGTTCTTC

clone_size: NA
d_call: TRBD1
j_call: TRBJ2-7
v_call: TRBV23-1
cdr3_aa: CASSQSGTGDYEQYF
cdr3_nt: TGCGCCAGCAGTCAATCAGGGACAGGGGACTACGAGCAGTACTTC

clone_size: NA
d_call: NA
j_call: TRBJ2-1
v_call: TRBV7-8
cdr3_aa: CASSLAGISGQFF
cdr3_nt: TGTGCCAGCAGCTTAGCCGGGATTTCTGGGCAGTTCTTC

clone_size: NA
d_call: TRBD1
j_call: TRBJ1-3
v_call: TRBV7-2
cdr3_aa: CASSLTGASSGNTIYF
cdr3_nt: TGTGCCAGCAGCTTGACAGGGGCGAGCTCTGGAAACACCATATATTTT

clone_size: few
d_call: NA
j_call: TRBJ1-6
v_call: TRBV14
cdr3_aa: CASSQRGYASPLHF
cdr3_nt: TGTGCCAGCAGCCAACGGGGGTATGCTTCACCCCTCCACTTT

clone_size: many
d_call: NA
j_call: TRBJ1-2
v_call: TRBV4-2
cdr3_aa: CASSHENPGLVDGYTF
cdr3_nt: TGTGCCAGCAGCCATGAGAATCCAGGGCTAGTAGATGGCTACACCTTC